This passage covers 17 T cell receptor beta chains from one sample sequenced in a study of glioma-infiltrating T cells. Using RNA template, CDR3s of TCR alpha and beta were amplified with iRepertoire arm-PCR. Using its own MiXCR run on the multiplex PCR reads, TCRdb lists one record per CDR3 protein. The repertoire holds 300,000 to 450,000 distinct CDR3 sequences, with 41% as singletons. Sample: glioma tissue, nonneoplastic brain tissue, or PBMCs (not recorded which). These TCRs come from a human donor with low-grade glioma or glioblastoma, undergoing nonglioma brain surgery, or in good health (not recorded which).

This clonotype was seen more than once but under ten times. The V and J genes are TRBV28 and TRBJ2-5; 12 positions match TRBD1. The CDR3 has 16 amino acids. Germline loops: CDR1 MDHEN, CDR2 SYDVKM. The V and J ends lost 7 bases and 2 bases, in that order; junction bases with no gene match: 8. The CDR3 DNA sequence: TGTGCCAGCACCAGGAGGGACAGGGGGCTTCAAGAGACCCAGTACTTC. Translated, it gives CASTRRDRGLQETQYF. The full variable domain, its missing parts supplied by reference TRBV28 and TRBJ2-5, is DVKVTQSSRYLVKRTGEKVFLECVQDMDHENMFWYRQDPGLGLRLIYFSYDVKMKEKGDIPEGYSVSREKKERFSLILESASTNQTSMYLCASTRRDRGLQETQYFGPGTRLLVL.

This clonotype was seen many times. The CDR3 DNA reads as TGTGCCAGCAGTGCGACAGGGACCTACGAGCAGTACTTC. Residues: CASSATGTYEQYF. The gene calls are TRBV6-1 and TRBJ2-7, with 7 positions matching TRBD1. The CDR3 is 13 residues long. Germline assignment: CDR1 MNHNS and CDR2 SASEGT. J gave up 2 bases and V 4 bases, and 2 bases lay outside the gene matches.

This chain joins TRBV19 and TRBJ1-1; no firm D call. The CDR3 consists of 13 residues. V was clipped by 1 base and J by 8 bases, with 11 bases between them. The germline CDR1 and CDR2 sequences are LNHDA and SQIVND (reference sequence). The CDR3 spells CASSIGWRTEAFF. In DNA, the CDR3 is TGTGCCAGTAGTATAGGATGGAGGACCGAAGCTTTCTTT.

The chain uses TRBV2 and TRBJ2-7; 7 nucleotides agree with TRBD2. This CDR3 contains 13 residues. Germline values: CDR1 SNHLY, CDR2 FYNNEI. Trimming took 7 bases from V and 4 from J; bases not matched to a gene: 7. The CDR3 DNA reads TGTGCCAGCACCGCTCCGGGAGGATACGAGCAGTACTTC. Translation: CASTAPGGYEQYF.

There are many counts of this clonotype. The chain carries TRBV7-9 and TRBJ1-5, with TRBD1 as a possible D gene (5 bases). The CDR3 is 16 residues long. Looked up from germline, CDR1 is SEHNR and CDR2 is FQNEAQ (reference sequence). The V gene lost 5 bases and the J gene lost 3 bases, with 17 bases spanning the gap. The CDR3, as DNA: TGTGCCAGCAGCCCTACTGGGACGGGATCCAATCAGCCCCAGCATTTT. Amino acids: CASSPTGTGSNQPQHF.

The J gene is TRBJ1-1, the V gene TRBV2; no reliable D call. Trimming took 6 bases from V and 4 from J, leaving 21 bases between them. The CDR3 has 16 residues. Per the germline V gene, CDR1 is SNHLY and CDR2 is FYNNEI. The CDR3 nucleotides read TGTGCCAGCAGCCCCGAGCCGATTATGTTGGTCACTGAAGCTTTCTTT. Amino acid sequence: CASSPEPIMLVTEAFF.

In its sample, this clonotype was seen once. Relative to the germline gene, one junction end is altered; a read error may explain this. CDR3 sequence (DNA): TGTGCCAGCAGCATATACAGGGCAACTAATAAAAAACTGTTTTTT. It is translated as CASSIYRATNKKLFF. V usage is TRBV7-9 and J usage is TRBJ1-4; tentative D call: TRBD1 (6 bases). Germline CDR1 is SEHNR and CDR2 is FQNEAQ (reference sequence). This CDR3 contains 15 residues. Full variable domain (rest looked up from reference TRBV7-9 and TRBJ1-4): DTGVSQNPRHKITKRGQNVTFRCDPISEHNRLYWYRQTLGQGPEFLTYFQNEAQLEKSRLLSDRFSAERPKGSFSTLEIQRTEQGDSAMYLCASSIYRATNKKLFFGSGTQLSVL.

Here the CDR3 reads CASSYELAGGREQYF. As DNA, the CDR3 is TGTGCCAGCAGTTACGAACTAGCGGGAGGGCGCGAGCAGTACTTC. J is TRBJ2-7 and V is TRBV6-5; 13 positions agree with TRBD2. The CDR3 runs to 15 residues. Germline values: CDR1 MNHEY, CDR2 SVGAGI. The ends lost 2 bases at V and 6 bases at J; junction bases unmatched: 4.

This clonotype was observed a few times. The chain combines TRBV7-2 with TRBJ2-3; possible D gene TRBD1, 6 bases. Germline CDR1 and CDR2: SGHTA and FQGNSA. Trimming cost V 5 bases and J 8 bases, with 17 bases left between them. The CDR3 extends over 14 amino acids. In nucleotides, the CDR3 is TGTGCCAGCAGCCGACTGGGGACAATGGGTACGCAGTATTTT. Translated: CASSRLGTMGTQYF.

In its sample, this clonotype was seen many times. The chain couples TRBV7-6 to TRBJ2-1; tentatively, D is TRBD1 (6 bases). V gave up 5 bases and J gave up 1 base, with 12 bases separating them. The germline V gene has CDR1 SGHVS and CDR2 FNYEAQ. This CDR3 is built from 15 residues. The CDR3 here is CASSGYRDSYNEQFF. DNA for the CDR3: TGTGCCAGCAGCGGATACAGGGATTCCTACAATGAGCAGTTCTTC.

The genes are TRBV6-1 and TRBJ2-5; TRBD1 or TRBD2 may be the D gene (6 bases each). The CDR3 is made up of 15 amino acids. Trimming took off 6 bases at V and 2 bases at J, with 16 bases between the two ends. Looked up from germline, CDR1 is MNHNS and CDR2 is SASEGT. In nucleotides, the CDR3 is TGTGCCAGCAGCCACGGAGGGGGGCTTCAAGAGACCCAGTACTTC. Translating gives CASSHGGGLQETQYF.

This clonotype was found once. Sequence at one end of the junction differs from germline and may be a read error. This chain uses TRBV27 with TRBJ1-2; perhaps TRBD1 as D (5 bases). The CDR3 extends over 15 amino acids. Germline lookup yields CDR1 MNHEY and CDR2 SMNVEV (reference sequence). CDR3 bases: TGTGCCAGCAGACCCAAATGGGGCAGAAACTATGACTACACCTTC. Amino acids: CASRPKWGRNYDYTF.

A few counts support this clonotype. For the CDR3, the DNA is TGTGCCAGCAGTAACGTAGAGAGGATTGATACGCAGTATTTT. This translates into CASSNVERIDTQYF. V is TRBV12-3 or TRBV12-4 and J is TRBJ2-3; D is unresolved. V lost 5 bases and J 6 bases, leaving 15 bases between the germline ends. The CDR3 is 14 residues long.

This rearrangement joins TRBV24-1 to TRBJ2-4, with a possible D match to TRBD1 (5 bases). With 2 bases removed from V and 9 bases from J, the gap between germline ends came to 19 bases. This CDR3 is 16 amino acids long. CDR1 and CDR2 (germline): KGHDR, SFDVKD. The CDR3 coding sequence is TGTGCCACCAGTGATTCGACAGTTACCGCGGTAGGCATTCAGTACTTC. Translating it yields CATSDSTVTAVGIQYF.

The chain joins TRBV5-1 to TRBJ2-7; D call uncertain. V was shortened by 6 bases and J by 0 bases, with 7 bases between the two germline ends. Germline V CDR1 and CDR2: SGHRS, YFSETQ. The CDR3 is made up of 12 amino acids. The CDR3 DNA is TGCGCCAGCAAAGAGAACTCCTACGAGCAGTACTTC. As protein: CASKENSYEQYF.

CDR3 nucleotides: TGTGCCAGAAACGATCAGGAGCGGGGAACAGATACGCAGTATTTT. Translated, it gives CARNDQERGTDTQYF. J is TRBJ2-3 and V is TRBV6-2 or TRBV6-3; 7 bases match TRBD2. V was clipped by 9 bases and J by 3 bases; unmatched bases: 12. Looked up from germline, CDR1 is MNHEY and CDR2 is SVGEGT. The CDR3 spans 15 residues.

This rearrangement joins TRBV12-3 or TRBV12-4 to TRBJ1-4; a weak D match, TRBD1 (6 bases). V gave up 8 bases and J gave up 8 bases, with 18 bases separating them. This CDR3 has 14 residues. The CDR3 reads CASHLGGGGEKLFF. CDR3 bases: TGTGCCAGCCACCTAGGGGGAGGCGGCGAAAAACTGTTTTTT.